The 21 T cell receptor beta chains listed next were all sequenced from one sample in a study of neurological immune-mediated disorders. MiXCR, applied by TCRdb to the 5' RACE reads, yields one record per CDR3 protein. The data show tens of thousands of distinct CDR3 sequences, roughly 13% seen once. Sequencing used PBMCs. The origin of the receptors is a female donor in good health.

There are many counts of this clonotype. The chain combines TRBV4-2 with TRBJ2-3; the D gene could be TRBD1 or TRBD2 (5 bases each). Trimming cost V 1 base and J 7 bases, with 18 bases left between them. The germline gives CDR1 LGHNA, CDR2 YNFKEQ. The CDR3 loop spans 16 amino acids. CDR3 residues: CASSQADTRGSNTQYF. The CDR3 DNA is TGTGCCAGCAGCCAAGCTGACACTAGGGGTTCAAATACGCAGTATTTT.

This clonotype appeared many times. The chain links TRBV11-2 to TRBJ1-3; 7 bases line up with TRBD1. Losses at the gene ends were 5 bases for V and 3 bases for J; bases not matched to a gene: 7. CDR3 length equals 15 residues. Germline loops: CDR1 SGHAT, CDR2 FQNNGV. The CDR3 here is CASSPWTGVGNTIYF. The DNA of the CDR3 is TGTGCCAGCAGCCCCTGGACAGGAGTTGGAAACACCATATATTTT.

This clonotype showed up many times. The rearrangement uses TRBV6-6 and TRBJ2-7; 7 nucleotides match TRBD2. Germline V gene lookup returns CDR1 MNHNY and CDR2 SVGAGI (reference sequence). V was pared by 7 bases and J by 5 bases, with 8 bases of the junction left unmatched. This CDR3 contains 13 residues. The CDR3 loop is CASTPPGGHEQYF. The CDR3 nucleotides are TGTGCCAGCACCCCCCCGGGAGGTCACGAGCAGTACTTC.

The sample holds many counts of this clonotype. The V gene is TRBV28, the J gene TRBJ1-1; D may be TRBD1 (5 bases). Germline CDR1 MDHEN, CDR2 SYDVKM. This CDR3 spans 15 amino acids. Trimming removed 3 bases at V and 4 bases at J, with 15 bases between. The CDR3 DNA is TGTGCCAGCAGTTTGGAAGGGGACGGGGGCACTGAAGCTTTCTTT. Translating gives CASSLEGDGGTEAFF.

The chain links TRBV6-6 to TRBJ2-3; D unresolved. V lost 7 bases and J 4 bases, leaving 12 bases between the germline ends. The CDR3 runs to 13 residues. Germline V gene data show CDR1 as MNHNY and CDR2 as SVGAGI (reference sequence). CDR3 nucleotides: TGTGCCAGCACCCGAATAAGCCCAGATACGCAGTATTTT. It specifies CASTRISPDTQYF.

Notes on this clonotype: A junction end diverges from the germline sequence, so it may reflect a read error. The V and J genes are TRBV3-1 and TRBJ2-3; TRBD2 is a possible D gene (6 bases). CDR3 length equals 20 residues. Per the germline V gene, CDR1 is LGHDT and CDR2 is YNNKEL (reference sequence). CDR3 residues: CVSSQDGAGLHAWDTDTQYF. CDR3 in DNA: TGTGTCAGCAGCCAAGATGGCGCGGGACTTCATGCTTGGGACACAGATACGCAGTATTTT.

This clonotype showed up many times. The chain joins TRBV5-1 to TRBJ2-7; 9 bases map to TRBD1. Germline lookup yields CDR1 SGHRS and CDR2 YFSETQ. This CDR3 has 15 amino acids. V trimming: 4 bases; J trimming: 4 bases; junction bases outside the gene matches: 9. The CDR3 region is CASSQMGTGKYEQYF. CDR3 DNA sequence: TGCGCCAGCAGCCAGATGGGGACAGGGAAATACGAGCAGTACTTC.

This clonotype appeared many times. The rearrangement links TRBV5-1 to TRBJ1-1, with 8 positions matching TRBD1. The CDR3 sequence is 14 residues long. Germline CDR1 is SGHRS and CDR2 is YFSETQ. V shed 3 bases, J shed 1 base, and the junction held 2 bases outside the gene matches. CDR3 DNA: TGCGCCAGCAGCTCGGGACAGGCGAACACTGAAGCTTTCTTT. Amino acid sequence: CASSSGQANTEAFF.

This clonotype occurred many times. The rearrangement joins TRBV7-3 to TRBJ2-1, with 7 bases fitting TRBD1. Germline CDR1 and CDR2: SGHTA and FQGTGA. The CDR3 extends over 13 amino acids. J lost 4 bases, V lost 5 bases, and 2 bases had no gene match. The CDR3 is CASSRQGYNEQFF. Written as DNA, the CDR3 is TGTGCCAGCAGCAGACAGGGATACAATGAGCAGTTCTTC.

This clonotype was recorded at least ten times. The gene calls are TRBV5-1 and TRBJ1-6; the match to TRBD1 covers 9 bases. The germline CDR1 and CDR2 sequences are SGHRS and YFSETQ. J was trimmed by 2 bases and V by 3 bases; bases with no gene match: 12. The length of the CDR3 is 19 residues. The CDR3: CASSSHENRGRAYNSPLHF. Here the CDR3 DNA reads TGCGCCAGCAGCTCACACGAAAACAGGGGGCGCGCCTATAATTCACCCCTCCACTTT.

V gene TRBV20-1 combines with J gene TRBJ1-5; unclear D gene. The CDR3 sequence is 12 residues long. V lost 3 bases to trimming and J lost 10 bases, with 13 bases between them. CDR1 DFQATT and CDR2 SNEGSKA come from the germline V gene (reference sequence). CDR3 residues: CSAREGNYPQHF. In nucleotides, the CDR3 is TGCAGTGCTAGGGAGGGCAATTATCCCCAGCATTTT.

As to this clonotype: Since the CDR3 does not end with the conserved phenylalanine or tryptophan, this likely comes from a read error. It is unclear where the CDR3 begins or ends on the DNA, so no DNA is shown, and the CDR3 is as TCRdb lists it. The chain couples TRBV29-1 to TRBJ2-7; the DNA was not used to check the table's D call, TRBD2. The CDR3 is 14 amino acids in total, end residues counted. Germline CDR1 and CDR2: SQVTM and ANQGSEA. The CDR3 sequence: CSVLGLARAYEKYL.

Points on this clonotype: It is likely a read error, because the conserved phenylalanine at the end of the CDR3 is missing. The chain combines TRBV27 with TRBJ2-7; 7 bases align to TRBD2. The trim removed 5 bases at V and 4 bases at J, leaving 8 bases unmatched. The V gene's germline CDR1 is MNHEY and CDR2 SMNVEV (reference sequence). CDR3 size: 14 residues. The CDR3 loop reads CASSLRLASYEQYY. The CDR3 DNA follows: TGTGCCAGCAGTCTTCGACTAGCCTCGTACGAGCAGTACTAC.

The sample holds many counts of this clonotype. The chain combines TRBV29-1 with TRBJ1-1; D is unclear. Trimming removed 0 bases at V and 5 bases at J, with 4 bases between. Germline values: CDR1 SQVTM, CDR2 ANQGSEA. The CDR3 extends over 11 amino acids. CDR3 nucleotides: TGCAGCGTTGAAGAGAGGACTGAAGCTTTCTTT. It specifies CSVEERTEAFF.

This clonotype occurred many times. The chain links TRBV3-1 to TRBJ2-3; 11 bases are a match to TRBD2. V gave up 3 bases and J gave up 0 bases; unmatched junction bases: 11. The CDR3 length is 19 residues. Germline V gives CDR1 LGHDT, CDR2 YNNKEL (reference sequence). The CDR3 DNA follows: TGTGCCAGCAGCCAGGCACTAGCGGGGGCTCCCTCTAGCACAGATACGCAGTATTTT. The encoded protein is CASSQALAGAPSSTDTQYF.

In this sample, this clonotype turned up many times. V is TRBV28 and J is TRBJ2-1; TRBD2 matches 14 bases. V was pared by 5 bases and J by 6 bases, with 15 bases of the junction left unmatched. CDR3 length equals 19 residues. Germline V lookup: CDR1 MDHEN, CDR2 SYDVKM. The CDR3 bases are TGTGCCAGCAGTCCCTGGTCGGGACTAGCGGGAGTCGGGTTCAATGAGCAGTTCTTC. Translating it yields CASSPWSGLAGVGFNEQFF.

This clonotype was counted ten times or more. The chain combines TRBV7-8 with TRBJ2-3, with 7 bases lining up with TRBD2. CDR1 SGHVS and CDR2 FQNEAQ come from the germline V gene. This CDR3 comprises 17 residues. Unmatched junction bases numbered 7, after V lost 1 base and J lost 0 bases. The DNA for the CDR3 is TGTGCCAGCAGCTTAGGTGGGAGGGCGAGGAGCACAGATACGCAGTATTTT. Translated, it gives CASSLGGRARSTDTQYF.

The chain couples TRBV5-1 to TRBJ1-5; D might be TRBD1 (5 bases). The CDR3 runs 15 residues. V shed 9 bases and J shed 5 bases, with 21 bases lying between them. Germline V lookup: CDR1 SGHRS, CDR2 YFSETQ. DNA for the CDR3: TGCGCCAACAGTCCAGGGAGAACCTTCGATCAGCCCCAGCATTTT. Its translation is CANSPGRTFDQPQHF. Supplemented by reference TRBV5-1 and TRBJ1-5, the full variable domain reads KAGVTQTPRYLIKTRGQQVTLSCSPISGHRSVSWYQQTPGQGLQFLFEYFSETQRNKGNFPGRFSGRQFSNSRSEMNVSTLELGDSALYLCANSPGRTFDQPQHFGDGTRLSIL.

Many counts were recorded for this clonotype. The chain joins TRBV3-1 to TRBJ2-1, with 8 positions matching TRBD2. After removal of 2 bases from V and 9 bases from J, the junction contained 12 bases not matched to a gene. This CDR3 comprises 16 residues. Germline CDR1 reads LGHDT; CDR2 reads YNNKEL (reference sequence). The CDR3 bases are TGTGCCAGCAGCCAATGGTTGGCGGGAGGTGCCGGTGAGCAGTTCTTC. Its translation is CASSQWLAGGAGEQFF.

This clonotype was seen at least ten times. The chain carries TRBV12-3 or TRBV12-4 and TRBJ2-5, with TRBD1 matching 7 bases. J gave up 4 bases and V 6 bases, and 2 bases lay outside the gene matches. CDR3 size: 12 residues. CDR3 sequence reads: CASSDRAETQYF. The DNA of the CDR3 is TGTGCCAGCAGCGACAGGGCAGAGACCCAGTACTTC.

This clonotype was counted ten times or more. The CDR3, as DNA: TGCAGCGTCTCTGGACAGTTGAACACTGAAGCTTTCTTT. Its protein is CSVSGQLNTEAFF. J is TRBJ1-1 and V is TRBV29-1; weak D call: TRBD1 (6 bases). Per germline, CDR1 SQVTM and CDR2 ANQGSEA. Trimming took 6 bases from V and 0 from J, leaving 11 bases between them. The CDR3 has 13 residues.